The text below deals with one T cell receptor beta chain. Here immunoSEQ multiplex PCR was the method, and the copy in TCRdb shows in-frame clones only, minus some. The repertoire holds 350,000 to 450,000 clones, with approximately 89% as singletons. The CDR3 covers 16 residues. Germline V lookup: CDR1 MRHNA, CDR2 SNTAGT. V gave up 4 bases and J gave up 5 bases; unmatched junction bases: 8. Clinical histories supplied by participants themselves formed the basis of cohort assignment. The sample comes from a study of blood T cell repertoires in COVID-19. About the research overall: Recovered participants had two consecutive negative NP/OP PCR tests, healthcare professional clearance, or symptom resolution. T cells, B-cell-depleted T cells, or PBMCs supplied cDNA or gDNA.

Sequenced material: PBMCs or T cells enriched from blood (not recorded which). The sequence was collected from a man aged 35 to 55 in a cohort exposed to, infected with or recovered from COVID-19 (not recorded which). The chain combines TRBV6-4 with TRBJ2-1; 10 nucleotides line up with TRBD2. This CDR3 reads CASSVGAGGENNEQFF. The CDR3 bases are TGTGCCAGCAGTGTGGGAGCGGGAGGGGAGAACAATGAGCAGTTCTTC.